The 9 T cell receptor beta chains below were found in one sample sequenced in a study of read filtering for tumor transcriptome and immune sequencing. From around 440 ng of RNA, a library with molecular barcoded alpha/delta and beta/gamma adaptors was made. MiXCR, run by TCRdb on the reads, gives a single entry per CDR3 protein. The repertoire consists of 13,000 to 15,000 distinct CDR3 sequences, with approximately 20% occurring once and the leading ten covering 80%. Sample: a population of CD138-negative cells sorted from bone marrow. The receptors were gathered from a donor over 35 with multiple myeloma.

This clonotype was detected many times. The chain combines TRBV7-2 with TRBJ2-2, with D possibly matching TRBD2 (7 bases). The CDR3 has 18 residues. Looked up from germline, CDR1 is SGHTA and CDR2 is FQGNSA. Trimming left V 0 bases short and J 1 base short, with 15 bases between. The CDR3 DNA sequence: TGTGCCAGCAGCTTAGCGAGTGGGGGCGGGAGGAACACCGGGGAGCTGTTTTTT. Protein: CASSLASGGGRNTGELFF.

This clonotype was found many times. The rearrangement uses TRBV6-2 or TRBV6-3 and TRBJ2-1; D might be TRBD1 or TRBD2, each matching 6 bases. This CDR3 is 18 amino acids long. The V end lost 7 bases, the J end lost 0 bases, and 22 bases lay between the germline ends. Germline CDR1 is MNHEY and CDR2 is SVGEGT. DNA for the CDR3: TGTGCCAGCATAAGGGACGGGGGCCGATATCGCTCCTACAATGAGCAGTTCTTC. Translation: CASIRDGGRYRSYNEQFF.

The chain uses TRBV3-1 and TRBJ2-1, with D unresolved. Germline CDR1 is LGHDT and CDR2 is YNNKEL (reference sequence). The CDR3 contains 15 residues. Trimming pared 0 bases from V and 4 bases from J, leaving 10 bases between. The DNA of the CDR3 is TGTGCCAGCAGCCAAGAAATGGGGTCTTACAATGAGCAGTTCTTC. Translation: CASSQEMGSYNEQFF.

This clonotype showed up just a few times. The chain links TRBV5-1 to TRBJ2-3, with D perhaps matching TRBD2 (5 bases). CDR1 and CDR2 from the germline V gene are SGHRS and YFSETQ. This CDR3 is 13 amino acids long. V was pared by 2 bases and J by 3 bases, with 7 bases between. The CDR3 reads CASSFPGTDTQYF. The DNA of the CDR3 is TGCGCCAGCAGCTTCCCGGGAACAGATACGCAGTATTTT. Complete variable domain (other parts from reference TRBV5-1 and TRBJ2-3): KAGVTQTPRYLIKTRGQQVTLSCSPISGHRSVSWYQQTPGQGLQFLFEYFSETQRNKGNFPGRFSGRQFSNSRSEMNVSTLELGDSALYLCASSFPGTDTQYFGPGTRLTVL.

There are a few counts of this clonotype. This chain uses TRBV3-1 with TRBJ2-2; TRBD2 matches at 7 bases. Trimming took 2 bases from V and 6 from J; bases not matched to a gene: 9. Germline CDR1 and CDR2: LGHDT and YNNKEL (reference sequence). The CDR3 consists of 16 residues. The CDR3 nucleotides are TGTGCCAGCAGCCAATCCTTTGCGGGAGAATCCGGGGAGCTGTTTTTT. This gives the protein CASSQSFAGESGELFF.

The chain carries TRBV5-4 and TRBJ2-3; 8 bases align to TRBD2. This CDR3 comprises 15 residues. Germline values: CDR1 SGHNT, CDR2 YYREEE (reference sequence). V was pared by 5 bases and J by 0 bases, with 5 bases of the junction left unmatched. The CDR3 loop is CASRFSGGSTDTQYF. The CDR3 DNA reads as TGTGCCAGCAGGTTCAGCGGGGGAAGCACAGATACGCAGTATTTT.

CDR3 protein: CASKPGQVTTEAFF. The CDR3 coding sequence is TGTGCCAGTAAACCGGGACAGGTGACCACTGAAGCTTTCTTT. This chain joins TRBV19 and TRBJ1-1, with 8 bases matching TRBD1. V shed 7 bases and J 4 bases; nucleotides not matched to a gene: 8. Germline lookup yields CDR1 LNHDA and CDR2 SQIVND (reference sequence). The CDR3 length is 14 residues. Full variable domain (outside the CDR3, taken from reference TRBV19 and TRBJ1-1): DGGITQSPKYLFRKEGQNVTLSCEQNLNHDAMYWYRQDPGQGLRLIYYSQIVNDFQKGDIAEGYSVSREKKESFPLTVTSAQKNPTAFYLCASKPGQVTTEAFFGQGTRLTVV.

This clonotype occurred many times. The rearrangement joins TRBV5-4 to TRBJ1-4; no definite D call. Germline CDR1 and CDR2: SGHNT and YYREEE (reference sequence). With 8 bases removed from V and 8 bases from J, the gap between germline ends came to 10 bases. This CDR3 has 11 residues. CDR3 residues: CASKSGEKLFF. DNA for the CDR3: TGTGCCAGTAAGAGTGGGGAAAAACTGTTTTTT.

This clonotype has just a few counts. The chain recombines TRBV29-1 with TRBJ2-5; tentatively, D is TRBD2 (5 bases). This CDR3 spans 13 amino acids. Germline assignment: CDR1 SQVTM and CDR2 ANQGSEA. Between the trimmed V and J ends, which lost 4 bases and 2 bases, there was a span of 11 bases. Written as DNA, the CDR3 is TGCAGCGTTGGCGGACGGGAACAAGAGACCCAGTACTTC. Its protein product is CSVGGREQETQYF. Variable domain in full (rest from reference TRBV29-1 and TRBJ2-5): SAVISQKPSRDICQRGTSLTIQCQVDSQVTMMFWYRQQPGQSLTLIATANQGSEATYESGFVIDKFPISRPNLTFSTLTVSNMSPEDSSIYLCSVGGREQETQYFGPGTRLLVL.